The rows below give T cell receptor beta chains drawn from one sample of a study of T-cell reconstitution after alpha-beta-depleted transplantation in children. TCRdb reprocessed the PCR reads via MiXCR and lists one record per CDR3 protein. This table holds some 300,000 distinct CDR3 sequences, around a tenth found once. The sample consisted of PBMCs from the stem cell graft donor, taken from the stem cell graft. The receptors were gathered from a human donor who donated a stem cell graft to a child with acute lymphoblastic leukemia. CDR3s include the opening cysteine and the closing phenylalanine or tryptophan. D genes are given only for firm matches. Not every row has a clone size; where given, it reads once, few, many or a size class.

cdr3_nt cdr3_aa clone_size v_call d_call j_call
TGCAGCGTTGTTTCGGAGGGGACCGGGGAGCTGTTTTTT CSVVSEGTGELFF few TRBV29-1 - TRBJ2-2
TGTGCCAGCAGCCAGGCGATGACTAGCGCAACCACAGATACGCAGTATTTT CASSQAMTSATTDTQYF - TRBV4-2 TRBD2 TRBJ2-3
TGCAGCGCTGGGACTAGCGGGAGAGAGACCCAGTACTTC CSAGTSGRETQYF few TRBV29-1 TRBD2 TRBJ2-5
TGTGCCAGCAGCCCGTCATGGACAGGGGGCACTGAAGCTTTCTTT CASSPSWTGGTEAFF few TRBV6-2/TRBV6-3 TRBD1 TRBJ1-1
TGTGCCAGCTCGAACCCTCGGGAGACCCAGTACTTC CASSNPRETQYF few TRBV27 - TRBJ2-5
TGTGCCAGCAGCTCTCGCAGGGTACAAGAGACCCAGTACTTC CASSSRRVQETQYF - TRBV7-9 - TRBJ2-5
TGCGCCAGCAGCTACGGGGTAGCGACAGGGTCCGGAGAGACCCAGTACTTC CASSYGVATGSGETQYF few TRBV4-3 TRBD1 TRBJ2-5
TGCAGTGCTAGCGGGGACAGCTGGGAGACCCAGTACTTC CSASGDSWETQYF - TRBV20-1 TRBD1 TRBJ2-5
TGTGCCAGCAGCTTAGTGGGCCGTCAACCCTCCTACGAGCAGTACTTC CASSLVGRQPSYEQYF many TRBV7-8 - TRBJ2-7
TGTGCCAGCAGCAAAAACAGGGTCGGGGTGCAGCCCCAGCATTTT CASSKNRVGVQPQHF many TRBV7-9 - TRBJ1-5
TGTGCCAGCAGTTTGGGACTAGCGGGAGCTTTCTACGAGCAGTACTTC CASSLGLAGAFYEQYF few TRBV28 TRBD2 TRBJ2-7
TGTGCCAGCAGTTCTTACAGGGGGCTCCCAAGCTCTGGGGCCAACGTCCTGACTTTC CASSSYRGLPSSGANVLTF many TRBV12-3/TRBV12-4 TRBD1 TRBJ2-6
TGTGCCAGCAGTTACGGGGGACAGGGTGCCTACGAGCAGTACTTC CASSYGGQGAYEQYF - TRBV6-5 TRBD1 TRBJ2-7
TGTGCAGGGGGGACAGACCTCAGGGGGAGCAAGTACACCGGGGAGCTGTTTTTT CAGGTDLRGSKYTGELFF few TRBV10-3 - TRBJ2-2
TGTGCCAGCACCAGAAGCGGGAGGGCCTCCGATGAGCAGTTCTTC CASTRSGRASDEQFF few TRBV9 TRBD2 TRBJ2-1
TGCAGCGTTGCTCCGAACACCGGGGAGCTGTTTTTT CSVAPNTGELFF many TRBV29-1 - TRBJ2-2
TGTGCCACCAGCAGGGTGGGGCTAGCGGGAGAAGGGGAGACCCAGTACTTC CATSRVGLAGEGETQYF - TRBV15 TRBD2 TRBJ2-5
TGTGCCAGCAGCTTGGTCCTGGGGACAGGAGAAAAACTGTTTTTT CASSLVLGTGEKLFF few TRBV5-8 TRBD1 TRBJ1-4
TGTGCCAGCAGGATAGCGGGAGGGACCAATGAGCAGTTCTTC CASRIAGGTNEQFF - TRBV12-3/TRBV12-4 TRBD2 TRBJ2-1
TGTGCCAGCAGAATTCCGGGACAGGAGGGGTCTGACACTGAAGCTTTCTTT CASRIPGQEGSDTEAFF - TRBV7-9 TRBD1 TRBJ1-1
TGTGCCAGCAGGCGGTCCCAGGGTAACTATGGCTACACCTTC CASRRSQGNYGYTF - TRBV6-1 - TRBJ1-2
TGTGCCAGCAGCTGGCTAATGGCGACTAGCGGGAACGCAGATACGCAGTATTTT CASSWLMATSGNADTQYF - TRBV7-8 TRBD2 TRBJ2-3
TGTGCCACCAGCAGAGGGGAAACTAGCGGGACCAATGAGCAGTTCTTC CATSRGETSGTNEQFF - TRBV15 TRBD2 TRBJ2-1
TGCGCCAGCAGCCAAGAGGGACTAGGGCCCAATGAGCAGTTCTTC CASSQEGLGPNEQFF few TRBV4-3 TRBD2 TRBJ2-1
TGTGCCAGCAGCCCTAGGGGGCTGGCTGGAAACACCATATATTTT CASSPRGLAGNTIYF - TRBV7-9 TRBD1 TRBJ1-3
TGTGCCAGCACCGGGGGGGCTAGGGGCACAGATACGCAGTATTTT CASTGGARGTDTQYF - TRBV12-3/TRBV12-4 TRBD2 TRBJ2-3
TGTGCCAGCAGCTCGACTAGCGGGACGGTATACAGCGCGCAGTTCTTC CASSSTSGTVYSAQFF few TRBV7-2 TRBD2 TRBJ2-1
TGTGCCAGCAGCATCCCTTTCCGCTCCTACGAGCAGTACTTC CASSIPFRSYEQYF few TRBV7-2 - TRBJ2-7
TGTGCCAGCAGTCTAGGGTCCCCGACCGGGGAGCTGTTTTTT CASSLGSPTGELFF many TRBV6-1 - TRBJ2-2
TGCAGTGCTGATCGGACAGTCTCCACAGATACGCAGTATTTT CSADRTVSTDTQYF few TRBV20-1 - TRBJ2-3
TGTGCCAGCAGCTTAGACCCGGTACGGGAGGGCCAAACCGGGGAGCTGTTTTTT CASSLDPVREGQTGELFF few TRBV13 TRBD2 TRBJ2-2
TGTGCCAGCAGTTTATCCCTAGCGGGCTCCTACGAGCAGTACTTC CASSLSLAGSYEQYF many TRBV28 TRBD2 TRBJ2-7
TGTGCCAGCAGCTCCGGGACTAGCACAGATACGCAGTATTTT CASSSGTSTDTQYF many TRBV7-3 - TRBJ2-3
TGCGCCAGCAGCTTGTCAGCGGCGAACACCGGGGAGCTGTTTTTT CASSLSAANTGELFF many TRBV5-1 - TRBJ2-2
TGTGCCACCAGTGATAGGGACAGGCGGTATGGCTACACCTTC CATSDRDRRYGYTF - TRBV24-1 TRBD1 TRBJ1-2
TGCGCCAGCAGCCAAGATCCGGGGGGGGGTTCCTACAATGAGCAGTTCTTC CASSQDPGGGSYNEQFF - TRBV4-3 TRBD2 TRBJ2-1